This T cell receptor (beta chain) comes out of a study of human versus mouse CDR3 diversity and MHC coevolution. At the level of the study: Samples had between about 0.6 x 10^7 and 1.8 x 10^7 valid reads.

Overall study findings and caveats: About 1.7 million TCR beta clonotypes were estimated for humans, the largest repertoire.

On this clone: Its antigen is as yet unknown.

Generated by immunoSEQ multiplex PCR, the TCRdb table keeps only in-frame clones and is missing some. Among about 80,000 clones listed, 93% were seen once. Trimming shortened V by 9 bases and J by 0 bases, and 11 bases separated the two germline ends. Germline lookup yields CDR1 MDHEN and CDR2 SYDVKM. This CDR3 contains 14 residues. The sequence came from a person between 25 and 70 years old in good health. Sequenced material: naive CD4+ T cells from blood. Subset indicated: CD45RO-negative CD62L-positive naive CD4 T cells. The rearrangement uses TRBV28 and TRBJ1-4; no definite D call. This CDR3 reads CASRLGATNEKLFF. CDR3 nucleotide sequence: TGTGCCAGTAGACTCGGGGCAACTAATGAAAAACTGTTTTTT.